Each of the 12 T cell receptor beta chains below was sequenced from the same sample in a study of blood T cells in healthy people across ages. The second PCR ran about 6 to 12 cycles with a sample-barcoded 5' primer and J-beta primers. Via MiXCR, TCRdb re-called the 5' RACE reads, giving one row per CDR3 protein. The top ten hold around 23% of the sample, which has over 1,500,000 distinct CDR3 sequences, about 39% seen once. The specimen sequenced was blood. Receptors originate from a human donor in good health.

This clonotype came up a few times. A read error may produce the germline difference seen at one junction end. J is TRBJ2-2 and V is TRBV6-5; TRBD2 matches 7 bases. CDR3 length: 17 amino acids. CDR1 and CDR2 from the germline V gene are MNHEY and SVGAGI. DNA of the CDR3: TGTGCCAACAGTTACGATTGGGAGGGAGCGAACACCGGGGAGCTGTTTTTT. It is translated as CANSYDWEGANTGELFF.

This clonotype appeared a few times. This chain links TRBV20-1 with TRBJ2-1; D possibly corresponds to TRBD1 (5 bases). V gave up 2 bases and J gave up 6 bases, with 17 bases separating them. In germline, CDR1 is DFQATT, CDR2 SNEGSKA (reference sequence). This CDR3 is 15 amino acids long. The CDR3 region has the DNA TGCAGTGCTAGATTCGCGCAGGGTTCGAGCAATGAGCAGTTCTTC. This codes for CSARFAQGSSNEQFF.

The J gene is TRBJ2-1, the V gene TRBV5-1; 7 positions agree with TRBD2. This CDR3 has 13 residues. Germline values: CDR1 SGHRS, CDR2 YFSETQ. The V and J ends lost 3 bases and 7 bases, in that order; junction bases with no gene match: 4. Here the CDR3 DNA reads TGCGCCAGCAGCTGGAGCGGGGCGAATGAGCAGTTCTTC. It is translated as CASSWSGANEQFF.

In its sample, this clonotype was seen a few times. The chain couples TRBV29-1 to TRBJ2-1; 14 bases align to TRBD2. Germline values: CDR1 SQVTM, CDR2 ANQGSEA. The CDR3 covers 17 residues. Losses at the gene ends were 1 base for V and 4 bases for J; bases not matched to a gene: 6. In nucleotides, the CDR3 is TGCAGCGTTGAAGGACTAGCGGGGGGGCGGGGGTACAATGAGCAGTTCTTC. Protein product: CSVEGLAGGRGYNEQFF.

Points on this clonotype: At one of its ends the junction is not consistent with the germline gene, which may arise from a read error. The chain links TRBV6-5 to TRBJ2-1; TRBD2 agrees at 11 bases. In germline, CDR1 is MNHEY, CDR2 SVGAGI. CDR3 length: 16 amino acids. The CDR3 coding sequence is TGTGCCGGCAGTAAGACTAGCGGGGCGATAAGGAATGAGCGGTTCTTC. It codes for CAGSKTSGAIRNERFF.

The J gene is TRBJ1-1, the V gene TRBV29-1; D is unclear. The V gene lost 4 bases and the J gene lost 2 bases, with 8 bases spanning the gap. The CDR3 spans 12 residues. The germline CDR1 and CDR2 sequences are SQVTM and ANQGSEA. This CDR3 reads CSVAGSNTEAFF. CDR3 DNA sequence: TGCAGCGTTGCAGGTAGTAACACTGAAGCTTTCTTT. The variable domain in full, with the rest retrieved from reference TRBV29-1 and TRBJ1-1, is SAVISQKPSRDICQRGTSLTIQCQVDSQVTMMFWYRQQPGQSLTLIATANQGSEATYESGFVIDKFPISRPNLTFSTLTVSNMSPEDSSIYLCSVAGSNTEAFFGQGTRLTVV.

This clonotype was seen a handful of times. This chain joins TRBV7-9 and TRBJ1-1; 7 nucleotides match TRBD1. Germline V gives CDR1 SEHNR, CDR2 FQNEAQ (reference sequence). Germline trimming cut 4 bases from V and 5 bases from J; bases unmatched to any gene: 19. The CDR3 length is 18 residues. In DNA form, the CDR3 reads TGTGCCAGCAGCTCCCTCGGGACAGCGGCTTCATTAAGGACTGAAGCTTTCTTT. Encoded protein: CASSSLGTAASLRTEAFF. Looking up the rest from reference TRBV7-9 and TRBJ1-1 gives the full variable domain: DTGVSQNPRHKITKRGQNVTFRCDPISEHNRLYWYRQTLGQGPEFLTYFQNEAQLEKSRLLSDRFSAERPKGSFSTLEIQRTEQGDSAMYLCASSSLGTAASLRTEAFFGQGTRLTVV.

J is TRBJ2-1 and V is TRBV7-6; D is unresolved. The CDR3 totals 14 residues. Germline CDR1 reads SGHVS; CDR2 reads FNYEAQ. V gave up 6 bases and J gave up 5 bases, with 14 bases separating them. Written as DNA, the CDR3 is TGTGCCAGCAGTCCGGGTCAGCTTAACAATGAGCAGTTCTTC. It yields the protein CASSPGQLNNEQFF.

This clonotype has a count of ten or more. This chain joins TRBV4-3 and TRBJ1-2; TRBD1 is a possible D gene (5 bases). CDR3 size: 14 residues. CDR1 is LGHNA, CDR2 YSLEER, per germline. Trimming removed 1 base at V and 11 bases at J, with 17 bases between. The CDR3 loop reads CASSQAMGTPTYTF. CDR3 sequence (DNA): TGCGCCAGCAGCCAAGCGATGGGGACTCCTACTTACACCTTC.

This clonotype was seen more than once but under ten times. The chain joins TRBV10-3 to TRBJ2-5, with a tentative D call TRBD1 (5 bases). The CDR3 runs to 15 residues. Trimming pared 2 bases from V and 5 bases from J, leaving 15 bases between. CDR1 and CDR2 (germline): ENHRY, SYGVKD. The chain's CDR3 is CAISEATASWETQYF. DNA of the CDR3: TGTGCCATCAGTGAGGCGACAGCATCATGGGAGACCCAGTACTTC.

This clonotype was seen only a few times. The rearrangement links TRBV7-2 to TRBJ2-3; D unresolved. V was cut by 4 bases and J by 0 bases, with 14 bases left in between. The CDR3 runs to 16 residues. Germline V lookup: CDR1 SGHTA, CDR2 FQGNSA. CDR3 in amino acids: CASSSRLQLSTDTQYF. The DNA of the CDR3 is TGTGCCAGCAGCTCTCGACTGCAATTAAGCACAGATACGCAGTATTTT. The entire variable domain, with the rest obtained from reference TRBV7-2 and TRBJ2-3, is as follows: GAGVSQSPSNKVTEKGKDVELRCDPISGHTALYWYRQSLGQGLEFLIYFQGNSAPDKSGLPSDRFSAERTGGSVSTLTIQRTQQEDSAVYLCASSSRLQLSTDTQYFGPGTRLTVL.

This sequence joins TRBV12-3 or TRBV12-4 and TRBJ2-3; 16 nucleotides align to TRBD2. V shed 3 bases, J shed 6 bases, and the junction held 6 bases outside the gene matches. This CDR3 is built from 17 residues. This CDR3 reads CASSFAGTSGGEDTQYF. CDR3 bases: TGTGCCAGCAGTTTTGCTGGGACTAGCGGGGGGGAGGATACGCAGTATTTT.